The rows below give T cell receptor beta chains drawn from one sample of a study of lymphopenia after photon versus proton radiotherapy. Method: immunoSEQ multiplex PCR; TCRdb's copy keeps in-frame clones and lacks some. Altogether thousands of clones are present, almost 90% being singletons, with the ten largest covering about a fifth. The sequencing used peripheral blood, collected from a patient treated with photon-based radiotherapy. These receptors all stem from a man at least 80 years old with cholangiocarcinoma. CDR3s include the opening cysteine and the closing phenylalanine or tryptophan. Fields, in order: clone size, D gene, V gene, J gene, CDR3 protein, CDR3 DNA. D genes are given only for firm matches. A row's size may be missing; if present it is once, few, many or a size class.

NA,NA,TRBV14,TRBJ1-2,CASSQATVAGYTF,TGTGCCAGCAGCCAAGCAACAGTAGCTGGCTACACCTTC
NA,NA,TRBV2,TRBJ1-3,CASSEARGENTIYF,TGTGCCAGCAGTGAAGCTAGGGGCGAAAACACCATATATTTT
NA,NA,TRBV11-2,TRBJ1-2,CASSSPDEYYGYTF,TGTGCCAGCAGCTCCCCCGACGAGTACTATGGCTACACCTTC
NA,TRBD1,TRBV11-2,TRBJ1-5,CASSRGTGGNQPQHF,TGTGCCAGCAGCCGAGGGACAGGGGGAAATCAGCCCCAGCATTTT
NA,NA,TRBV27,TRBJ2-7,CASSPTGSSYEQYF,TGTGCCAGCAGTCCGACGGGAAGCTCCTACGAGCAGTACTTC
NA,NA,TRBV7-9,TRBJ1-2,CASSPRWGDYGYTF,TGTGCCAGCAGCCCCCGTTGGGGAGACTATGGCTACACCTTC
NA,TRBD1,TRBV9,TRBJ2-5,CASSVGGGGETQYF,TGTGCCAGCAGCGTAGGAGGGGGCGGGGAGACCCAGTACTTC
once,NA,TRBV5-1,TRBJ1-4,CASSLGFTAEKLFF,TGCGCCAGCAGCTTGGGCTTCACCGCTGAAAAACTGTTTTTT
once,NA,TRBV5-4,TRBJ2-1,CASSFLAGLYNEQFF,TGTGCCAGCAGTTTCTTGGCGGGCCTGTACAATGAGCAGTTCTTC
NA,NA,TRBV5-1,TRBJ1-3,CASSLDSSPGNTIYF,TGCGCCAGCAGCTTGGACAGTTCACCGGGAAACACCATATATTTT
NA,NA,TRBV7-8,TRBJ2-1,CASSFGVVSYNEQFF,TGTGCCAGCAGCTTCGGCGTAGTCTCCTACAATGAGCAGTTCTTC
NA,NA,TRBV29-1,TRBJ2-3,CSGRAGSDTQYF,TGCAGCGGGAGGGCTGGGTCAGATACGCAGTATTTT
NA,TRBD1,TRBV7-2,TRBJ2-7,CASSQSGGFLLEQYF,TGTGCCAGCAGCCAATCAGGGGGCTTCCTCCTCGAGCAGTACTTC
NA,NA,TRBV10-1,TRBJ1-1,CASSESPGNTEAFF,TGCGCCAGCAGTGAGTCGCCGGGGAACACTGAAGCTTTCTTT
NA,NA,TRBV4-1,TRBJ1-2,CASSASSGYTF,TGCGCCAGCAGCGCCAGTTCGGGCTACACCTTC
NA,NA,TRBV5-6,TRBJ2-6,CASSLDLGGLSGANVLTF,TGTGCCAGCAGCTTGGATCTGGGGGGCCTCTCTGGGGCCAACGTCCTGACTTTC
NA,NA,TRBV2,TRBJ1-1,CASSVKVEAFF,TGTGCCAGCAGTGTAAAGGTTGAAGCTTTCTTT
NA,TRBD1,TRBV2,TRBJ2-5,CASSSPGGREETQYF,TGTGCCAGCAGTTCCCCAGGGGGCAGGGAAGAGACCCAGTACTTC